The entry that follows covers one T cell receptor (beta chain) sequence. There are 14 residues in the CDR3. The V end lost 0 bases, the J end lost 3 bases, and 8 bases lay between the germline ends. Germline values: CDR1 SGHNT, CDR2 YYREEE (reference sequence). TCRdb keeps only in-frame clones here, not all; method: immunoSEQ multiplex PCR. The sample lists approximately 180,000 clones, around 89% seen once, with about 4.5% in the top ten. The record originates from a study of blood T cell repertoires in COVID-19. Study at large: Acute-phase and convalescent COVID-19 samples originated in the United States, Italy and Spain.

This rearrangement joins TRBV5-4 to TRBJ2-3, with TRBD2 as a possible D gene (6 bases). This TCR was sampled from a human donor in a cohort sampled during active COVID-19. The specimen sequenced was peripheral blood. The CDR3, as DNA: TGTGCCAGCAGCTTGGGCGGGAAGACAGATACGCAGTATTTT. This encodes CASSLGGKTDTQYF.